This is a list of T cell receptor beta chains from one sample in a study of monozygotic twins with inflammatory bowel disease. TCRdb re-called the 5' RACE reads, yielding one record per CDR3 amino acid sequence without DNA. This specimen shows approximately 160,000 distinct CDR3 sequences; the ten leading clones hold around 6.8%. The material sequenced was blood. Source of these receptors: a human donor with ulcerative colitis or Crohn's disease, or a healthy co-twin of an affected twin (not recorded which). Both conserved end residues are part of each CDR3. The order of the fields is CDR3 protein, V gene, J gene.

cdr3_aa: CATSDLTVYRGHQPQHF
v_call: TRBV24-1
j_call: TRBJ1-5

cdr3_aa: CATSDSDASYGYTF
v_call: TRBV24-1
j_call: TRBJ1-2

cdr3_aa: CASSHRSGTGGGELFF
v_call: TRBV7-9
j_call: TRBJ2-2

cdr3_aa: CARSFLIVAAFF
v_call: TRBV28
j_call: TRBJ1-1

cdr3_aa: CASSFLSGGAYEQYF
v_call: TRBV12-3/TRBV12-4
j_call: TRBJ2-7

cdr3_aa: CASQPGQNTGELFF
v_call: TRBV6-6
j_call: TRBJ2-2

cdr3_aa: CASSLQSRLAGDETQYF
v_call: TRBV7-2
j_call: TRBJ2-5

cdr3_aa: CASSSFDGESYEQYF
v_call: TRBV7-2
j_call: TRBJ2-7

cdr3_aa: CASSPGTGMEQYF
v_call: TRBV18
j_call: TRBJ2-7

cdr3_aa: CSVEDKGRTDTQYF
v_call: TRBV29-1
j_call: TRBJ2-3